This TCR beta chain was sequenced during a study of T-cell reconstitution after alpha-beta-depleted transplantation in children. A TCRbeta library incorporating unique molecular identifiers was prepared. TCRdb reanalysed the PCR reads using MiXCR and keeps one entry per CDR3 protein. The sample holds about 400,000 distinct CDR3 sequences, roughly 22% seen once. This clonotype was recorded at least ten times. Per the germline V gene, CDR1 is DFQATT and CDR2 is SNEGSKA (reference sequence). Trimming removed 1 base from V and 7 bases from J, with 20 bases in between. This CDR3 region has 16 residues. Here the sequenced sample was PBMCs from the stem cell graft donor, taken from the stem cell graft. V usage is TRBV20-1 and J usage is TRBJ2-1, with D possibly matching TRBD2 (5 bases). The source is a human donor who donated a stem cell graft to a child with acute myeloid leukemia. As DNA, the CDR3 is TGCAGTGCTAGAGTGAAGTCTCCCTTCCCGGGAAATGAGCAGTTCTTC. Its translation is CSARVKSPFPGNEQFF.